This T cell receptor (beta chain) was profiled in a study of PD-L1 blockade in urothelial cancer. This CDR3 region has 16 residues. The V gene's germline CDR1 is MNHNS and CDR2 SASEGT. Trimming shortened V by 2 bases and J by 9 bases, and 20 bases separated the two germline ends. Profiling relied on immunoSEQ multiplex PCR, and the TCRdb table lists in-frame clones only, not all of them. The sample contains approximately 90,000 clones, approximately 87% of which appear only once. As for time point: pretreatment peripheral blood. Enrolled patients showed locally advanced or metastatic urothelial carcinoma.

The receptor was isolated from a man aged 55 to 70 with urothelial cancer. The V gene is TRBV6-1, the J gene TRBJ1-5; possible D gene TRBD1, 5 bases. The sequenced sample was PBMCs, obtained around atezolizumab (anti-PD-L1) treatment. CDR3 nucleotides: TGTGCCAGCAGTGAACGGGGGGTTGGCACGATTACGCCCCAGCATTTT. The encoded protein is CASSERGVGTITPQHF.